A single sample is the source of the 21 T cell receptor beta chains below, sequenced in a study of blood T cell repertoires in COVID-19. The repertoire was sequenced with immunoSEQ multiplex PCR; TCRdb's copy has only in-frame clones and lacks some. The sample includes approximately 180,000 clones, approximately 73% of them seen just once. Sample: PBMCs or T cells enriched from blood (not recorded which). All receptors come from a woman aged 50 to 60 with acute COVID-19.

The rearrangement uses TRBV9 and TRBJ2-5; 8 bases match TRBD2. The CDR3 totals 16 residues. Germline lookup yields CDR1 SGDLS and CDR2 YYNGEE. V was pared by 4 bases and J by 5 bases, with 13 bases of the junction left unmatched. The CDR3 nucleotides are TGTGCCAGCAGCCCAGGCCTAGCGGGTTTCGGGGAGACCCAGTACTTC. Protein sequence: CASSPGLAGFGETQYF.

The chain is built from TRBV7-2 and TRBJ2-5; TRBD2 agrees at 11 bases. The germline gives CDR1 SGHTA, CDR2 FQGNSA. The CDR3 sequence is 16 residues long. Trimming at V came to 1 base and at J to 3 bases, leaving 4 bases not matched to a gene. The CDR3 nucleotides read TGTGCCAGCAGCTTAGGGTTTAGCGGGGGGGAAGAGACCCAGTACTTC. The encoded protein is CASSLGFSGGEETQYF.

This clone has only a few counts. The V and J genes are TRBV19 and TRBJ2-1; 12 bases align to TRBD2. CDR1 and CDR2 from the germline V gene are LNHDA and SQIVND (reference sequence). The CDR3 runs 15 residues. Trimming took 3 bases from V and 4 from J; bases not matched to a gene: 1. The DNA for the CDR3 is TGTGCCAGTAGTATCGGACTAGCGGGGTACAATGAGCAGTTCTTC. Protein product: CASSIGLAGYNEQFF.

CDR3 region: CSVEHNQPQHF. CDR3 nucleotide sequence: TGCAGCGTTGAACACAATCAGCCCCAGCATTTT. The V call is TRBV29-1, the J call TRBJ1-5, with D uncertain. The CDR3 runs 11 residues. V lost 2 bases, J lost 3 bases, and 2 bases lay in between. From germline, CDR1 is SQVTM and CDR2 ANQGSEA.

The genes are TRBV11-2 and TRBJ2-7; D gene uncertain. Germline CDR1 and CDR2: SGHAT and FQNNGV. Trimming removed 2 bases from V and 3 bases from J, with 17 bases in between. CDR3 length: 16 amino acids. CDR3 in amino acids: CASSLRFAGGFYEQYV. The CDR3 coding sequence is TGTGCCAGCAGCTTAAGATTTGCCGGCGGATTCTACGAGCAGTACGTC.

The chain carries TRBV5-5 and TRBJ1-3, with D perhaps matching TRBD1 (6 bases). Germline V CDR1 and CDR2: SGHKS, YYEKEE (reference sequence). V was pared by 5 bases and J by 0 bases, with 15 bases between. The CDR3 extends over 16 amino acids. CDR3 amino acids: CASRMTGLPSGNTIYF. CDR3 sequence (DNA): TGTGCCAGCAGGATGACAGGCCTCCCCTCTGGAAACACCATATATTTT.

This clone was counted once. In DNA form, the CDR3 reads TGTGCCAGCAGCAGCCGCAGGGAGACCCAGTACTTC. Encoded protein: CASSSRRETQYF. The rearrangement uses TRBV13 and TRBJ2-5; no reliable D call. This CDR3 spans 12 amino acids. The germline V gene has CDR1 PRHDT and CDR2 FYEKMQ (reference sequence). V gave up 5 bases and J gave up 5 bases, with 9 bases separating them.

There are a few counts of this clone. The CDR3 is CSVPLRATGRRAFF. CDR3 DNA: TGCAGCGTTCCTTTGAGGGCGACAGGGCGGCGAGCTTTCTTT. This sequence joins TRBV29-1 and TRBJ1-1; 7 bases line up with TRBD1. CDR3 length: 14 amino acids. The germline CDR1 and CDR2 sequences are SQVTM and ANQGSEA. V was pared by 5 bases and J by 10 bases, with 16 bases of the junction left unmatched.

The chain carries TRBV19 and TRBJ2-6; TRBD1 might be the D (5 bases). This CDR3 is built from 18 residues. The V end was cut by 2 bases, the J end by 4 bases, with 18 bases between. Germline loops: CDR1 LNHDA, CDR2 SQIVND (reference sequence). The CDR3 is CASSIPGRGKRGANVLTF. Written as DNA, the CDR3 is TGTGCCAGTAGTATACCAGGGCGTGGAAAAAGGGGGGCCAACGTCCTGACTTTC.

The chain couples TRBV28 to TRBJ1-5; 8 nucleotides align to TRBD1. This CDR3 has 14 residues. CDR1 is MDHEN and CDR2 is SYDVKM in the germline V gene. Trimming removed 6 bases from V and 7 bases from J; junction bases left unmatched: 8. The CDR3 region is CASSLIQGGQPQHF. As DNA, the CDR3 is TGTGCCAGCAGCCTCATACAGGGGGGACAGCCCCAGCATTTT.

This clone was counted only a few times. This chain connects TRBV10-3 to TRBJ1-2, with 9 bases identical to TRBD1. Germline CDR1 ENHRY, CDR2 SYGVKD. CDR3 length: 15 residues. V lost 6 bases, J lost 4 bases, and 9 bases stayed unmatched. The CDR3 DNA is TGTGCCATCAGACCGGGACAGGGCGCCTCCTATGGCTACACCTTC. Its protein product is CAIRPGQGASYGYTF.

Notes on this clone: One end of the junction fails to match germline, which may point to a read error. This chain uses TRBV9 with TRBJ1-3; D not certain. The germline V gene has CDR1 SGDLS and CDR2 YYNGEE. The CDR3 runs to 14 residues. CDR3 loop: CASSWADSGNTIYF. The CDR3 DNA reads as TGTGCTAGCAGTTGGGCTGACTCTGGAAACACCATATATTTT.

This chain links TRBV5-1 with TRBJ2-5, with TRBD2 identical over 8 bases. This CDR3 has 14 amino acids. The ends lost 4 bases at V and 3 bases at J; junction bases unmatched: 5. Germline CDR1 and CDR2: SGHRS and YFSETQ. In DNA form, the CDR3 reads TGCGCCAGCAGCGCCGGGGGGGCCGAAGAGACCCAGTACTTC. Amino acid sequence: CASSAGGAEETQYF.

This clone showed up just a few times. The rearrangement links TRBV25-1 to TRBJ1-5; the D is unclear. Deletions cut 3 bases from V and 6 bases from J, with 6 bases between. The CDR3 has 12 residues. Germline CDR1 MGHDK, CDR2 SYGVNS. This chain's CDR3 is CASSEGSQPQHF. In DNA, the CDR3 is TGTGCCAGCAGTGAGGGGAGTCAGCCCCAGCATTTT.

The genes are TRBV28 and TRBJ2-3, with D possibly being TRBD1 (6 bases). V gave up 3 bases and J gave up 14 bases, with 21 bases separating them. CDR3 length: 14 amino acids. Germline lookup yields CDR1 MDHEN and CDR2 SYDVKM. The CDR3 protein is CASSFPDRPLDRYF. The CDR3 nucleotides read TGTGCCAGCAGTTTTCCGGACAGACCCTTGGACCGGTATTTT.

The J gene is TRBJ1-1, the V gene TRBV7-2; 7 bases align to TRBD1. This CDR3 spans 15 amino acids. From germline, CDR1 is SGHTA and CDR2 FQGNSA. V lost 5 bases, J lost 5 bases, and 11 bases stayed unmatched. CDR3 region: CASSVITGAGTEAFF. CDR3 bases: TGTGCCAGCAGCGTTATAACAGGGGCTGGGACTGAAGCTTTCTTT.

The table lists this clone with a few counts. The chain has TRBV7-3 and TRBJ2-1, with D hard to call. Trimming took 8 bases from V and 2 from J, leaving 10 bases between them. CDR1 and CDR2 from the germline V gene are SGHTA and FQGTGA. This CDR3 comprises 13 residues. The chain's CDR3 is CASAPVPYNEQFF. DNA for the CDR3: TGTGCCAGCGCCCCAGTGCCCTACAATGAGCAGTTCTTC.

The rearrangement uses TRBV24-1 and TRBJ2-1; unclear D gene. CDR3 length: 13 amino acids. V was trimmed by 4 bases and J by 3 bases, leaving 6 bases between them. In germline, CDR1 is KGHDR, CDR2 SFDVKD. The CDR3 DNA follows: TGTGCCACCAGTGAGACACTCTACAATGAGCAGTTCTTC. Translating it yields CATSETLYNEQFF.

This clone occurred once. The chain has TRBV5-1 and TRBJ2-3, with 9 bases fitting TRBD2. J gave up 1 base and V 2 bases, and 8 bases lay outside the gene matches. CDR1 is SGHRS and CDR2 is YFSETQ in the germline V gene. The CDR3 runs to 17 residues. The CDR3 spells CASSFHARTSGTDTQYF. For the CDR3, the DNA is TGCGCCAGCAGCTTTCACGCCCGGACTAGCGGCACAGATACGCAGTATTTT.

The chain couples TRBV14 to TRBJ1-2, with D maybe TRBD1 (6 bases). The CDR3 has 15 amino acids. Trimming pared 4 bases from V and 4 bases from J, leaving 16 bases between. The V gene's germline CDR1 is SGHDN and CDR2 FVKESK. DNA for the CDR3: TGTGCCAGCAGCCCGAGGACAGTGTCAATCTATGGCTACACCTTC. This sequence encodes CASSPRTVSIYGYTF.

The chain employs TRBV19 and TRBJ1-5, with D perhaps TRBD1 (6 bases). Deletions cut 9 bases from V and 0 bases from J, with 15 bases between. Germline V gene data show CDR1 as LNHDA and CDR2 as SQIVND (reference sequence). The CDR3 has 15 residues. For the CDR3, the DNA is TGTGCCAGCTGGCGGGGGGCCCTTAGCAATCAGCCCCAGCATTTT. Protein product: CASWRGALSNQPQHF.